This T cell receptor beta chain was observed in a study of technical replicates of blood from several donors. Only in-frame clones appear in the TCRdb table, and some are missing; sequencing was by immunoSEQ multiplex PCR. The repertoire holds approximately 44,000 clones, with around 96% as singletons. This CDR3 has 13 amino acids. Germline lookup yields CDR1 LNHDA and CDR2 SQIVND (reference sequence). V was pared by 8 bases and J by 3 bases, with 13 bases between. The sequence came from a human donor in good health. Sequenced sample: T cells isolated from PBMCs. The rearrangement links TRBV19 to TRBJ1-2; TRBD1 might be the D (5 bases). CDR3 amino acids: CASQAQGYYGYTF. In nucleotides, the CDR3 is TGTGCCAGTCAGGCTCAGGGATACTATGGCTACACCTTC.